This record looks at one TCR beta chain sequence and its context. This record comes from a study of blood T cell repertoires in COVID-19. Study-level background: T cells, B-cell-depleted T cells, or PBMCs supplied cDNA or gDNA.

The CDR3 has 16 residues. V lost 0 bases and J lost 2; bases outside the gene matches: 4. Germline-derived CDR1 and CDR2 are SEHNR and FQNEAQ (reference sequence). Adults between about 18 and 89 years of age took part from under 30 US areas. Participant reports of clinical history set cohort assignment. In the authors' methods: Estimation of nucleated cell counts was performed using reference gene primer amplification. Sequencing used immunoSEQ multiplex PCR; TCRdb keeps in-frame clones, though not all of them. V, J and clone size were drawn from that table, and D and trimming were deduced from the DNA. Among 470,000 or so clones listed, nearly 90% were seen once.

V usage is TRBV7-9 and J usage is TRBJ1-3; 7 nucleotides match TRBD1. The TCR comes from a woman under 30 with acute COVID-19. Sequencing was performed on PBMCs or T cells enriched from blood (not recorded which). The CDR3 coding sequence is TGTGCCAGCAGCTTAGCCCGCGGGACAGCTGGAAACACCATATATTTT. Translating gives CASSLARGTAGNTIYF.